The rows below give T cell receptor beta chains drawn from one sample of a study of PD-L1 blockade in urothelial cancer. Libraries were prepared by immunoSEQ multiplex PCR; TCRdb keeps only in-frame clonotypes and omits some of them. This sample carries about 63,000 clones, approximately 81% of them seen once, and the ten largest clones take under 3.5%. Sequencing was performed on PBMCs, taken around atezolizumab (anti-PD-L1) treatment. The receptor source for this set is a man aged 65 to 79 with urothelial cancer. The CDR3 runs from the conserved cysteine through the conserved F or W. Each record gives: D gene, V gene, clone size, J gene, CDR3 DNA, CDR3 protein. The D gene is left open where the match is weak. Rows may omit the clone size; those that give it use once, few, many or a size class.

>TRBD2|TRBV2|-|TRBJ2-1
TGTGCCAGCAGTGCCAGGGACTATACCTACAATGAGCAGTTCTTC
CASSARDYTYNEQFF
>-|TRBV30|-|TRBJ1-5
TGTGCCTGGAGTGTAGAGAGAGGTAAGGGCAATCAGCCCCAGCATTTT
CAWSVERGKGNQPQHF
>TRBD1|TRBV13|-|TRBJ1-2
TGTGCCAGCAGCCCACGGGACAGGGCTTACGAAGGCTACACCTTC
CASSPRDRAYEGYTF
>TRBD2|TRBV19|-|TRBJ2-3
TGTGCCAGTAGCCCTGGACTAGCGGGAACAGATACGCAGTATTTT
CASSPGLAGTDTQYF
>TRBD1|TRBV19|-|TRBJ1-4
TGTGCCAGTAGTAGGGACAGGTATGCAACTAATGAAAAACTGTTTTTT
CASSRDRYATNEKLFF
>-|TRBV18|once|TRBJ2-5
TGTGCCAGCTCACCAGGAGGTCAGTACCAAGAGACCCAGTACTTC
CASSPGGQYQETQYF
>TRBD1|TRBV28|-|TRBJ1-2
TGTGCCAGCAGTTTAAGGGGGACAGGGGTAGGCTACACCTTC
CASSLRGTGVGYTF
>TRBD1|TRBV7-7|-|TRBJ2-1
TGTGCTAGCAGCCTCGGACAGGGTAGGGGTGAGCAGTTCTTC
CASSLGQGRGEQFF
>-|TRBV19|-|TRBJ2-1
TGTGCCAGTAGTACGCCGACTAGGTCGGTAGGTAATGAGCAGTTCTTC
CASSTPTRSVGNEQFF
>-|TRBV5-1|-|TRBJ2-7
TGCGCCAGCAGCTTCGGTGCAGGGATGCGGGAGCAGTACTTC
CASSFGAGMREQYF
>-|TRBV9|-|TRBJ2-2
TGTGCCAGCAGCGTCCTGTGGGGGGCCGGGGAGCTGTTTTTT
CASSVLWGAGELFF
>TRBD1|TRBV2|-|TRBJ2-3
TGTGCCAGCAGTACGGACAGGGTCGGCACAGATACGCAGTATTTT
CASSTDRVGTDTQYF
>TRBD1|TRBV4-1|-|TRBJ2-1
TGCGCCAGCAGCCAAGACCCGAACAGGGGGCCCTACAATGAGCAGTTCTTC
CASSQDPNRGPYNEQFF
>TRBD1|TRBV7-9|-|TRBJ2-3
TGTGCCAGCAGTCGGGACAGAAGCACAGATACGCAGTATTTT
CASSRDRSTDTQYF
>TRBD2|TRBV10-3|-|TRBJ2-3
TGTGCCATCGGACTAGCCGCCGCAGATACGCAGTATTTT
CAIGLAAADTQYF
>-|TRBV19|few|TRBJ1-1
TGTGCCAGTAGTCGGTCGGGGAACACTGAAGCTTTCTTT
CASSRSGNTEAFF
>-|TRBV19|-|TRBJ1-2
TGTGCCAGTAGTATTTTGTCGGGTACAGGGTACAGCTACACCTTC
CASSILSGTGYSYTF
>-|TRBV15|-|TRBJ2-7
TGTGCCACCAGCAGAGAGGGGGCTCCCCGCGAGCAGTACTTC
CATSREGAPREQYF
>TRBD2|TRBV27|once|TRBJ2-7
TGTGCCAGCAGTAGAAGCGGGAGCTCCTACGAGCAGTACTTC
CASSRSGSSYEQYF
>TRBD1|TRBV30|-|TRBJ2-3
TGTGCCTGGAGCGGTCCTCGGACAGGGGAATATACGCAGTATTTT
CAWSGPRTGEYTQYF
>-|TRBV6-4|-|TRBJ1-1
TGTGCCAGCAGTACGGAACGGGGGAACACTGAAGCTTTCTTT
CASSTERGNTEAFF
>-|TRBV6-1|-|TRBJ1-2
TGTGCCAGCAGTGCAAGGCAATTCACAGGTGGAGCTAACTATGGCTACACCTTC
CASSARQFTGGANYGYTF
>TRBD2|TRBV10-2|-|TRBJ2-5
TGCGCCAGCAGGAATCGACTAGCGGGGCGCCAAGAGACCCAGTACTTC
CASRNRLAGRQETQYF
>TRBD1|TRBV19|once|TRBJ2-5
TGTGCCAGTAGTATAGGACAGGGGGGAGAGACCCAGTACTTC
CASSIGQGGETQYF